The 6 T cell receptor beta chains listed next were all sequenced from one sample in a study of blood T cell repertoires in COVID-19. Libraries were prepared by immunoSEQ multiplex PCR; TCRdb keeps only in-frame clonotypes and omits some of them. This table has roughly 390,000 clones, approximately 89% appearing once. Sequenced material: peripheral blood. The receptors here all came from a woman aged 30 to 39 with COVID-19, enrolled during active disease.

A remark on this clone: Other DNA sequences in this specimen translate into the identical CDR3. The chain employs TRBV6-5 and TRBJ2-7, with 12 bases lining up with TRBD2. The V gene's germline CDR1 is MNHEY and CDR2 SVGAGI. The CDR3 runs to 13 residues. The ends lost 2 bases at V and 7 bases at J; junction bases unmatched: 0. CDR3 sequence: CASSYGLAGEQYF. The CDR3 coding sequence is TGTGCCAGCAGTTACGGACTAGCGGGGGAGCAGTACTTC.

The chain carries TRBV18 and TRBJ1-2; TRBD1 matches 8 bases. The CDR3 consists of 15 residues. Unmatched junction bases numbered 9, after V lost 2 bases and J lost 7 bases. The germline V gene has CDR1 KGHSH and CDR2 LQKENI. This CDR3 reads CASSPTASRGLGYTF. CDR3 DNA sequence: TGTGCCAGCTCACCAACAGCGTCCAGGGGGCTTGGCTACACCTTC.

J is TRBJ2-2 and V is TRBV2; TRBD2 matches at 7 bases. The CDR3 has 15 residues. The ends lost 6 bases at V and 1 base at J; junction bases unmatched: 5. Germline V gene sequence: CDR1 SNHLY, CDR2 FYNNEI. The CDR3 coding sequence is TGTGCCAGCAGCCCCTTAGCGGGGAACACCGGGGAGCTGTTTTTT. The encoded protein is CASSPLAGNTGELFF.

Regarding this clone: This same CDR3 is encoded by further DNA sequences in the sample. The chain carries TRBV7-9 and TRBJ1-5, with D maybe TRBD1 (5 bases). Germline V lookup: CDR1 SEHNR, CDR2 FQNEAQ (reference sequence). Trimming shortened V by 2 bases and J by 1 base, and 6 bases separated the two germline ends. The CDR3 runs 14 residues. Here the CDR3 reads CASSLQGSNQPQHF. In DNA form, the CDR3 reads TGTGCCAGCAGCTTACAGGGAAGCAATCAGCCCCAGCATTTT.

The J gene is TRBJ1-1, the V gene TRBV6-1; 10 nucleotides agree with TRBD1. The CDR3 consists of 15 residues. Trimming took 5 bases from V and 4 from J; bases not matched to a gene: 7. Germline CDR1 reads MNHNS; CDR2 reads SASEGT. The CDR3 DNA reads TGTGCCAGCAGTCCTAGGGACAGGGGTGGCACTGAAGCTTTCTTT. It specifies CASSPRDRGGTEAFF.

The rearrangement joins TRBV3-1 (or the pseudogene TRBV3-2) to TRBJ2-7; TRBD2 might be the D (5 bases). The CDR3 consists of 14 residues. From germline, CDR1 is LGHDT and CDR2 YNNKEL (reference sequence). V dropped 4 bases and J dropped 5 bases, with 15 bases sitting between them. Here the CDR3 DNA reads TGTGCCAGCAGCCTCAAAGGAGGTATAGACGAGCAGTACTTC. It specifies CASSLKGGIDEQYF.